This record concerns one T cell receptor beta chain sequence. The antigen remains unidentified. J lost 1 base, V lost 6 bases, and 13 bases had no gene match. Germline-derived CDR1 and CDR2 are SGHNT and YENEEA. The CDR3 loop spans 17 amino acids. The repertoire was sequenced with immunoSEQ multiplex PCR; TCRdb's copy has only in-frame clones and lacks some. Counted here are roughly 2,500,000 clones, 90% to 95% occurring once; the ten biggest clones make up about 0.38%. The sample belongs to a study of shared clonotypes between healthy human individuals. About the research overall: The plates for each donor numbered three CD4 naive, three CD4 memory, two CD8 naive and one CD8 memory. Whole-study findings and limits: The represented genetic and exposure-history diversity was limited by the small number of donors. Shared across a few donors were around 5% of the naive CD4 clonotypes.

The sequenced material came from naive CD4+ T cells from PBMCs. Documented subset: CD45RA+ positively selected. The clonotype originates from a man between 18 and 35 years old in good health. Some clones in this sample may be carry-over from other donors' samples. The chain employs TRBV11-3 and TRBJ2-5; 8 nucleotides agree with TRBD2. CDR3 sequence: CASSYSGMGEGQETQYF. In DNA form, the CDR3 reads TGTGCCAGCAGTTATAGCGGGATGGGGGAAGGCCAAGAGACCCAGTACTTC.